The next 30 T cell receptor beta chains were all read from a single sample in a study of cytomegalovirus exposure and HLA in healthy donors. A multiplex PCR was run with 60 Vbeta primers and 13 Jbeta primers. The repertoire was sequenced with immunoSEQ multiplex PCR; TCRdb's copy has only in-frame clones and lacks some. Among a few hundred thousand clones listed, 60% to 80% were seen once. The sequenced sample was PBMCs. These receptors all come from a woman under 40 in good health and CMV-seronegative.

The gene calls are TRBV2 and TRBJ1-2; TRBD1 is a possible D gene (6 bases). CDR3 length: 13 amino acids. Trimming cost V 6 bases and J 4 bases, with 12 bases left between them. Germline CDR1 is SNHLY and CDR2 is FYNNEI. The CDR3 loop is CASRLDRSYGYTF. The CDR3 nucleotides are TGTGCCAGCAGACTTGACAGGAGCTATGGCTACACCTTC. Full variable domain (missing parts from reference TRBV2 and TRBJ1-2): EPEVTQTPSHQVTQMGQEVILRCVPISNHLYFYWYRQILGQKVEFLVSFYNNEISEKSEIFDDQFSVERPDGSNFTLKIRSTKLEDSAMYFCASRLDRSYGYTFGSGTRLTVV.

The chain couples TRBV6-1 to TRBJ2-4; 11 nucleotides match TRBD2. Germline trimming cut 2 bases from V and 7 bases from J; bases unmatched to any gene: 7. Germline values: CDR1 MNHNS, CDR2 SASEGT. The CDR3 has 16 residues. CDR3 sequence reads: CASSEPASGRRNIQYF. The CDR3 DNA reads TGTGCCAGCAGTGAACCAGCTAGCGGGAGGAGGAACATTCAGTACTTC.

The chain joins TRBV6-5 to TRBJ1-1, with TRBD1 identical over 8 bases. Germline V gene sequence: CDR1 MNHEY, CDR2 SVGAGI. The V gene end was trimmed by 5 bases and the J gene end by 1 base; junction bases not matched to a gene: 3. The CDR3 has 14 residues. The CDR3 nucleotides read TGTGCCAGCAGTACCGGGACAGGGAACACTGAAGCTTTCTTT. This sequence encodes CASSTGTGNTEAFF.

The table lists this clone with a few counts. Other nucleotide sequences in the sample specify the same CDR3. This sequence joins TRBV7-9 and TRBJ1-2; D is uncertain. Germline V gene lookup returns CDR1 SEHNR and CDR2 FQNEAQ (reference sequence). V shed 1 base and J shed 3 bases, with 9 bases lying between them. The CDR3 is 14 amino acids. CDR3 nucleotides: TGTGCCAGCAGCTTAGGGCAGCAGGACTATGGCTACACCTTC. Translated: CASSLGQQDYGYTF. Supplemented by reference TRBV7-9 and TRBJ1-2, the full variable domain reads DTGVSQNPRHKITKRGQNVTFRCDPISEHNRLYWYRQTLGQGPEFLTYFQNEAQLEKSRLLSDRFSAERPKGSFSTLEIQRTEQGDSAMYLCASSLGQQDYGYTFGSGTRLTVV.

The CDR3 region is CASSVQGNSGNTIYF. The CDR3 DNA reads TGTGCCAGCAGCGTCCAGGGAAACTCTGGAAACACCATATATTTT. The chain is built from TRBV9 and TRBJ1-3; a weak D match, TRBD1 (5 bases). There are 15 residues in the CDR3. Germline values: CDR1 SGDLS, CDR2 YYNGEE. V shed 2 bases and J shed 0 bases, with 9 bases lying between them.

The chain has TRBV6-5 and TRBJ1-2; 8 bases line up with TRBD1. The CDR3 runs to 13 residues. V trimming: 5 bases; J trimming: 7 bases; junction bases outside the gene matches: 6. Germline CDR1 is MNHEY and CDR2 is SVGAGI. The CDR3 loop is CASSRQGASGYTF. The CDR3 DNA sequence: TGTGCCAGCAGTCGCCAGGGGGCCAGTGGCTACACCTTC.

The chain combines TRBV6-5 with TRBJ2-1; no clear D. Germline CDR1 reads MNHEY; CDR2 reads SVGAGI. CDR3 size: 11 residues. Trimming removed 3 bases from V and 8 bases from J, with 5 bases in between. The CDR3, as DNA: TGTGCCAGCAGTTATCTACATGAGCAGTTCTTC. It yields the protein CASSYLHEQFF.

V and J are TRBV30 and TRBJ1-5; D perhaps matches TRBD1 (6 bases). Germline V lookup: CDR1 GTSNPN, CDR2 SVGIG (reference sequence). The CDR3 spans 15 residues. Between the trimmed V and J ends, which lost 0 bases and 1 base, there was a span of 10 bases. Here the CDR3 DNA reads TGTGCCTGGAGTGTACGGGGGGCCAGCAATCAGCCCCAGCATTTT. Its protein is CAWSVRGASNQPQHF.

DNA of the CDR3: TGCAGCGTTGAATTCTCGGACAGAAACAATGAGCAGTTCTTC. The encoded protein is CSVEFSDRNNEQFF. The chain combines TRBV29-1 with TRBJ2-1, with D possibly TRBD1 on 6 matching bases. The CDR3 covers 14 residues. The ends were cut back, 2 bases at V and 5 bases at J, with 13 bases in the middle. The germline gives CDR1 SQVTM, CDR2 ANQGSEA.

The sample holds a few counts of this clone. The V and J genes are TRBV15 and TRBJ1-6; TRBD1 matches at 10 bases. Looked up from germline, CDR1 is LNHNV and CDR2 is YYDKDF (reference sequence). The trim removed 0 bases at V and 10 bases at J, leaving 6 bases unmatched. The CDR3 covers 16 residues. This chain's CDR3 is CATSRDPGQGSSPLHF. The CDR3 DNA follows: TGTGCCACCAGCAGAGATCCGGGACAGGGGTCGTCACCCCTCCACTTT.

This clone was detected only a few times. The genes are TRBV30 and TRBJ2-7, with D tentatively TRBD1 (6 bases). This CDR3 is built from 13 residues. V was trimmed by 4 bases and J by 6 bases, leaving 16 bases between them. Germline CDR1 reads GTSNPN; CDR2 reads SVGIG (reference sequence). Here the CDR3 reads CAWTQDRSGEQYF. CDR3 bases: TGTGCCTGGACCCAAGACAGGTCCGGCGAGCAGTACTTC.

The sample holds a few counts of this clone. One end of the junction varies from germline; a read error may be responsible. The chain links TRBV6-1 to TRBJ2-6; 9 nucleotides line up with TRBD1. Germline V gives CDR1 MNHNS, CDR2 SASEGT. The CDR3 length is 14 residues. The CDR3 here is CASSRDRVANVLNF. The CDR3 DNA is TGTGCCAGCTCACGGGACAGGGTGGCCAACGTCCTGAATTTC.

On this clone: The germline gene is not matched at one end of the junction; a read error may be the cause. This chain uses TRBV4-1 with TRBJ2-3; 8 bases match TRBD2. Germline V lookup: CDR1 MGHRA, CDR2 YSYEKL. This CDR3 has 15 residues. CDR3 sequence reads: CASSPSAGEVDTQYF. Here the CDR3 DNA reads TGTGCCAGCAGCCCTTCAGCGGGGGAGGTAGATACGCAGTATTTT.

This chain connects TRBV28 to TRBJ2-1; 8 bases line up with TRBD1. This CDR3 is 15 amino acids long. Trimming at V came to 0 bases and at J to 7 bases, leaving 5 bases not matched to a gene. Germline CDR1 MDHEN, CDR2 SYDVKM. The CDR3: CASSLWSGGVNEQFF. In nucleotides, the CDR3 is TGTGCCAGCAGTTTATGGTCAGGGGGCGTTAATGAGCAGTTCTTC.

This sequence joins TRBV30 and TRBJ2-5; D might be TRBD1 (6 bases). The CDR3 has 14 residues. V shed 0 bases and J shed 4 bases, with 12 bases lying between them. Germline assignment: CDR1 GTSNPN and CDR2 SVGIG (reference sequence). CDR3 sequence (DNA): TGTGCCTGGAGTGTGACAGGACTGGGAGAGACCCAGTACTTC. This translates into CAWSVTGLGETQYF.

The CDR3 nucleotides read TGTGCCAGCAGACAGACTAGCGGGGGGGCCGGAGAGCAGTACTTC. Encoded protein: CASRQTSGGAGEQYF. This chain uses TRBV6-6 with TRBJ2-7; TRBD2 aligns across 14 bases. The CDR3 contains 15 residues. Germline V lookup: CDR1 MNHNY, CDR2 SVGAGI (reference sequence). After removal of 6 bases from V and 7 bases from J, the junction contained 8 bases not matched to a gene.

This chain connects TRBV19 to TRBJ1-5; a weak D match, TRBD1 (5 bases). The germline CDR1 and CDR2 sequences are LNHDA and SQIVND (reference sequence). Trimming stripped 3 bases from V and 11 bases from J, with 20 bases between. This CDR3 is built from 15 residues. CDR3 DNA: TGTGCCAGTAGTATCCCAGGACGGGGGAGGGTGGCCCAGCATTTT. Translating gives CASSIPGRGRVAQHF.

This chain connects TRBV25-1 to TRBJ2-1; D remains ambiguous. Germline CDR1 is MGHDK and CDR2 is SYGVNS. The V end lost 1 base, the J end lost 2 bases, and 9 bases lay between the germline ends. CDR3 length: 15 amino acids. Here the CDR3 DNA reads TGTGCCAGCAGTGAATGGTTCGCGCCCTACAATGAGCAGTTCTTC. It translates to CASSEWFAPYNEQFF. Supplemented by reference TRBV25-1 and TRBJ2-1, the full variable domain reads EADIYQTPRYLVIGTGKKITLECSQTMGHDKMYWYQQDPGMELHLIHYSYGVNSTEKGDLSSESTVSRIRTEHFPLTLESARPSHTSQYLCASSEWFAPYNEQFFGPGTRLTVL.

This clone was seen only a few times. The CDR3 is CASSPLYGYGYTF. DNA of the CDR3: TGCGCCAGCAGCCCCCTTTACGGCTATGGCTACACCTTC. The chain links TRBV4-3 to TRBJ1-2; D call uncertain. CDR1 LGHNA and CDR2 YSLEER come from the germline V gene. V shed 4 bases and J shed 4 bases, with 10 bases lying between them. The CDR3 sequence is 13 residues long.

The V gene is TRBV2, the J gene TRBJ2-3; possibly TRBD2 for D (7 bases). With 6 bases removed from V and 8 bases from J, the gap between germline ends came to 21 bases. The CDR3 covers 15 residues. Germline loops: CDR1 SNHLY, CDR2 FYNNEI. CDR3 region: CASSQAGRGVGTQYF. CDR3 in DNA: TGTGCCAGCAGCCAAGCGGGAAGGGGGGTTGGTACGCAGTATTTT.

The V gene is TRBV5-4, the J gene TRBJ2-5; 7 bases map to TRBD2. The better agreement between TRBJ2-7 and the DNA end casts doubt on the J call. The germline V gene has CDR1 SGHNT and CDR2 YYREEE (reference sequence). This CDR3 has 15 amino acids. The CDR3 region has the DNA TGTGCCAGCAGCTTCCCGGCCAGCGGGAAGTACGAGCAGTACTTC. This encodes CASSFPASGKYEQYF.

This clone was found a few times. The rearrangement joins TRBV6-1 to TRBJ2-1, with D possibly being TRBD1 (6 bases). Deletions cut 7 bases from V and 4 bases from J, with 14 bases between. This CDR3 region has 14 residues. Per germline, CDR1 MNHNS and CDR2 SASEGT. Written as DNA, the CDR3 is TGTGCCAGCAAAACAGGGATACCGTACAATGAGCAGTTCTTC. Translation gives CASKTGIPYNEQFF.

The gene calls are TRBV5-1 and TRBJ1-5; 8 bases agree with TRBD1. The CDR3 covers 16 residues. Germline CDR1 reads SGHRS; CDR2 reads YFSETQ. Losses at the gene ends were 0 bases for V and 1 base for J; bases not matched to a gene: 3. The CDR3, as DNA: TGCGCCAGCAGCTTGGGCCAGGGGGCAAGCAATCAGCCCCAGCATTTT. Residues: CASSLGQGASNQPQHF.

This clone was picked up one time. The chain recombines TRBV9 with TRBJ2-5; a weak D match, TRBD1 (5 bases). CDR3 length equals 14 residues. V lost 0 bases and J lost 5, with 11 bases in between. CDR1 is SGDLS and CDR2 is YYNGEE in the germline V gene. The DNA of the CDR3 is TGTGCCAGCAGCGTAGCAGGGCCGGTGGAGACCCAGTACTTC. It translates to CASSVAGPVETQYF.

J is TRBJ1-2 and V is TRBV11-2; possible D gene TRBD1, 6 bases. This CDR3 region has 16 residues. Germline CDR1 is SGHAT and CDR2 is FQNNGV. V was shortened by 5 bases and J by 8 bases, with 24 bases between the two germline ends. CDR3 amino acids: CASSVLGGLTWGGYTF. The CDR3 DNA is TGTGCCAGCAGCGTACTTGGGGGCCTAACGTGGGGAGGCTACACCTTC.

Regarding this clone: The sample contains more than one DNA sequence encoding this CDR3. The chain couples TRBV5-1 to TRBJ1-2; D might be TRBD1 (6 bases). Germline lookup yields CDR1 SGHRS and CDR2 YFSETQ. V was cut by 1 base and J by 7 bases, with 8 bases left in between. The CDR3 is 12 amino acids. CDR3 nucleotides: TGCGCCAGCAGCTTGTCCAGGGGTGGCTACACCTTC. Translated: CASSLSRGGYTF.

In its sample, this clone was seen a few times. This chain connects TRBV30 to TRBJ1-5; D remains unclear. This CDR3 comprises 14 residues. The V gene's germline CDR1 is GTSNPN and CDR2 SVGIG (reference sequence). V lost 1 base and J 9 bases, leaving 16 bases between the germline ends. The CDR3 loop reads CAWSDIKLGGPQHF. As DNA, the CDR3 is TGTGCCTGGAGTGATATAAAGCTTGGAGGGCCCCAGCATTTT.

The CDR3, as DNA: TGTGCCACCAAAGAGGGGCGACAGGCTAATCAGCCCCAGCATTTT. As protein: CATKEGRQANQPQHF. The V and J genes are TRBV6-1 and TRBJ1-5; maybe TRBD1 (6 bases). Germline V CDR1 and CDR2: MNHNS, SASEGT. The CDR3 covers 15 residues. Deletions cut 10 bases from V and 4 bases from J, with 20 bases between.

The chain carries TRBV19 and TRBJ1-4, with TRBD1 as a possible D gene (6 bases). Trimming removed 6 bases from V and 0 bases from J, with 14 bases in between. The V gene's germline CDR1 is LNHDA and CDR2 SQIVND (reference sequence). This CDR3 has 16 amino acids. CDR3 in amino acids: CASSLTGSATNEKLFF. DNA for the CDR3: TGTGCCAGTAGCTTAACAGGGTCAGCAACTAATGAAAAACTGTTTTTT.

V usage is TRBV11-1 and J usage is TRBJ1-1; possible D gene TRBD1, 6 bases. Germline lookup yields CDR1 SGHAT and CDR2 FQDESV (reference sequence). The CDR3 spans 16 residues. Trimming removed 6 bases at V and 0 bases at J, with 17 bases between. The CDR3 bases are TGTGCCAGCAGTAGCAGGGGAATTCTCATGAACACTGAAGCTTTCTTT. The encoded protein is CASSSRGILMNTEAFF. Filled out from reference TRBV11-1 and TRBJ1-1, the complete variable domain reads EAEVAQSPRYKITEKSQAVAFWCDPISGHATLYWYRQILGQGPELLVQFQDESVVDDSQLPKDRFSAERLKGVDSTLKIQPAELGDSAMYLCASSSRGILMNTEAFFGQGTRLTVV.